This is a list of T cell receptor beta chains from one sample in a study of blood T cell repertoires in COVID-19. Clones were sequenced by immunoSEQ multiplex PCR, and TCRdb holds only the in-frame ones, with some missing. The repertoire has roughly 260,000 clones, approximately 89% of them found once; the top ten carry around 10%. What was sequenced was peripheral blood. These receptors were collected from a man aged 40-50 years who had recovered from COVID-19. Each CDR3 is given with its conserved first and last residue. The D gene is left open where the match is weak. Clone size is given for some rows only: seen once, a few or many times, or a class if the clone is expanded.

v_gene,d_gene,j_gene,abundance,CDR3nt,CDR3aa
TRBV7-9,NA,TRBJ1-5,once,TGTGCCAGCAGCGGGCTGGGTGGCAATCAGCCCCAGCATTTT,CASSGLGGNQPQHF
TRBV15,NA,TRBJ2-7,NA,TGTGCCACCAGCCCCGAAATGAGACAGACCTACGAGCAGTACTTC,CATSPEMRQTYEQYF
TRBV19,NA,TRBJ2-7,NA,TGTGCCACCCACGCCAGGTCGGTTCCTTACGAGCAGTACTTC,CATHARSVPYEQYF
TRBV6-5,NA,TRBJ2-4,NA,TGTGCCAGCAGCTCCACAGGTTTTACCAAAAACATTCAGTACTTC,CASSSTGFTKNIQYF
TRBV7-9,TRBD1,TRBJ2-1,NA,TGTGCCAGCAGCTTCCGGGACAGGGGAGGCAATGAGCAGTTCTTC,CASSFRDRGGNEQFF
TRBV7-9,NA,TRBJ2-7,NA,TGTGCCAGCAGCGGCCGGGACACAAAATCCTACGAGCAGTACTTC,CASSGRDTKSYEQYF
TRBV7-8,NA,TRBJ1-6,NA,TGTGCCAGCAGCTTAGTGGGACTTTATAATTCACCCCTCCACTTT,CASSLVGLYNSPLHF
TRBV29-1,NA,TRBJ2-4,once,TGCAGCGTTGGGTCCCCCAGGGGCAAAAACATTCAGTACTTC,CSVGSPRGKNIQYF
TRBV5-6,TRBD2,TRBJ2-7,NA,TGTGCCAGCAGCTTGGCCCTGGCGGGGGGGATGTCCTACGAGCAGTACTTC,CASSLALAGGMSYEQYF
TRBV19,NA,TRBJ1-5,NA,TGTGCCAGTACGGACTCCCCGTATAGCAATCAGCCCCAGCATTTT,CASTDSPYSNQPQHF